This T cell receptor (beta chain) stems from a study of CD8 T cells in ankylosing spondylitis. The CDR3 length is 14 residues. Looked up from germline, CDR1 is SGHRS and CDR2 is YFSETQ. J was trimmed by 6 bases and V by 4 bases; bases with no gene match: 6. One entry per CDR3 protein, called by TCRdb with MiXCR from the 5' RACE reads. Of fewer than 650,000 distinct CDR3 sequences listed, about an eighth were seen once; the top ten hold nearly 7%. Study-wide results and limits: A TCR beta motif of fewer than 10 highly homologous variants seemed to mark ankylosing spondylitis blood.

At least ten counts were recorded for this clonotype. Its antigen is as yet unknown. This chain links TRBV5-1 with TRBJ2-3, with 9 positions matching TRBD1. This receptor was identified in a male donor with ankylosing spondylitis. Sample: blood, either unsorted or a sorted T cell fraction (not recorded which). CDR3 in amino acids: CASSLDRGGDTQYF. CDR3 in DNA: TGCGCCAGCAGCCTGGACAGGGGAGGGGATACGCAGTATTTT. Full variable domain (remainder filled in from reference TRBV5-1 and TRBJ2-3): KAGVTQTPRYLIKTRGQQVTLSCSPISGHRSVSWYQQTPGQGLQFLFEYFSETQRNKGNFPGRFSGRQFSNSRSEMNVSTLELGDSALYLCASSLDRGGDTQYFGPGTRLTVL.